Following are 17 T cell receptor beta chains from one sample sequenced in a study of T cells in Graves' hyperthyroidism and ophthalmopathy (dated by TCRdb to between 2018 and 2021). The library was made by multiplex PCR. Sequencing instrument: Illumina HiSeq 2000. TCR beta CDR3 regions were amplified from RNA transcripts. For the first round of RT-PCR on the TCR CDR3, the HTBI primer set was used together with the Qiagen OneStep RT-PCR kit. Using fastp trimming at Q25 and MiXCR clonotype assembly, TCRdb reanalyzed the public sequencing data and kept in-frame beta chains. CDR3 protein duplicates are merged, each entry listing the most common genes and DNA. The sample contains about 600,000 distinct CDR3 sequences, 14% of them found a single time. The ten biggest clones cover roughly 7.1% of the sample. The sequenced material came from blood. All receptors derive from a woman aged 18-35 years with Graves' ophthalmopathy.

This clonotype was counted ten times or more. The chain combines TRBV3-1 with TRBJ1-1; possibly TRBD1 for D (6 bases). CDR1 is LGHDT and CDR2 is YNNKEL in the germline V gene (reference sequence). The CDR3 extends over 13 amino acids. The V end lost 3 bases, the J end lost 5 bases, and 10 bases lay between the germline ends. The CDR3 region is CASSQGAGTEAFF. In DNA, the CDR3 is TGTGCCAGCAGCCAGGGGGCCGGGACTGAAGCTTTCTTT.

A remark on this clonotype: Since a much larger clone is just one base distant, this may be a read error. This chain uses TRBV28 with TRBJ1-1, with 7 nucleotides matching TRBD1. Germline V gene sequence: CDR1 MDHEN, CDR2 SYDVKM. The CDR3 sequence is 15 residues long. Unmatched junction bases numbered 9, after V lost 8 bases and J lost 0 bases. Here the CDR3 reads CASGYQGTVNTEAFF. CDR3 coding DNA: TGTGCCAGCGGTTATCAAGGGACAGTGAACACTGAAGCTTTCTTT.

This chain links TRBV7-3 with TRBJ1-2; possible D gene TRBD1, 5 bases. Germline assignment: CDR1 SGHTA and CDR2 FQGTGA. The CDR3 covers 13 residues. Trimming removed 3 bases from V and 7 bases from J, with 12 bases in between. In DNA form, the CDR3 reads TGTGCCAGCAGCTTTGGTCAGGGAGTTGGCTACACCTTC. It codes for CASSFGQGVGYTF.

This clonotype was detected ten times or more. The V and J genes are TRBV7-3 and TRBJ2-7, with 7 bases identical to TRBD2. Trimming took 5 bases from V and 6 from J; bases not matched to a gene: 10. CDR1 SGHTA and CDR2 FQGTGA come from the germline V gene. CDR3 length: 14 amino acids. The DNA for the CDR3 is TGTGCCAGCAGCCCGCCAGGGAGGGCCTTCGAGCAGTACTTC. This encodes CASSPPGRAFEQYF.

Many counts were recorded for this clonotype. The V and J genes are TRBV20-1 and TRBJ2-1, with a possible D match to TRBD2 (6 bases). V was shortened by 3 bases and J by 0 bases, with 9 bases between the two germline ends. Germline CDR1 reads DFQATT; CDR2 reads SNEGSKA (reference sequence). This CDR3 is 14 amino acids long. The CDR3 DNA follows: TGCAGTGCTAGGCGGGACTCCTCCTACAATGAGCAGTTCTTC. Its translation: CSARRDSSYNEQFF.

This clonotype was found a few times. V and J are TRBV11-2 and TRBJ1-4, with D perhaps TRBD1 (5 bases). Germline CDR1 reads SGHAT; CDR2 reads FQNNGV. V shed 0 bases and J shed 11 bases, with 25 bases lying between them. CDR3 length: 18 amino acids. CDR3 nucleotide sequence: TGTGCCAGCAGCTTAGACCCCTTTGGGGCAGCCGCCCCCGGGAAACTGTTTTTT. Translated, it gives CASSLDPFGAAAPGKLFF.

This clonotype was picked up many times. The chain has TRBV28 and TRBJ2-7; no clear D gene. The CDR3 covers 13 residues. Deletions cut 3 bases from V and 3 bases from J, with 9 bases between. CDR1 MDHEN and CDR2 SYDVKM come from the germline V gene. CDR3 region: CASSFYVGYEQYF. Here the CDR3 DNA reads TGTGCCAGCAGTTTCTATGTGGGCTACGAGCAGTACTTC. Full variable domain (remainder filled in from reference TRBV28 and TRBJ2-7): DVKVTQSSRYLVKRTGEKVFLECVQDMDHENMFWYRQDPGLGLRLIYFSYDVKMKEKGDIPEGYSVSREKKERFSLILESASTNQTSMYLCASSFYVGYEQYFGPGTRLTVT.

The rearrangement uses TRBV18 and TRBJ2-5; D is perhaps TRBD2 (5 bases). CDR1 KGHSH and CDR2 LQKENI come from the germline V gene. The V and J ends lost 3 bases and 0 bases respectively, with 8 bases between them. The CDR3 totals 14 residues. In nucleotides, the CDR3 is TGTGCCAGCTCACCTGGGGAGTACCAAGAGACCCAGTACTTC. Amino acid sequence: CASSPGEYQETQYF.

This clonotype was seen ten or more times. The chain recombines TRBV2 with TRBJ1-5, with TRBD1 identical over 8 bases. Unmatched junction bases numbered 9, after V lost 0 bases and J lost 5 bases. Germline CDR1 SNHLY, CDR2 FYNNEI. The CDR3 has 17 amino acids. CDR3 sequence: CASSEALTGQGYQPQHF. DNA of the CDR3: TGTGCCAGCAGTGAAGCGCTTACCGGACAGGGATATCAGCCCCAGCATTTT.

This clonotype was counted a few times. The CDR3 DNA reads TGCAGCGTTCGAGGGGCTTTTAGAGGGGAAACAGATACGCAGTATTTT. Protein sequence: CSVRGAFRGETDTQYF. V gene TRBV29-1 combines with J gene TRBJ2-3; D tentatively fits TRBD1 or TRBD2 (5 bases each). Trimming took off 5 bases at V and 3 bases at J, with 21 bases between the two ends. Germline-derived CDR1 and CDR2 are SQVTM and ANQGSEA. This CDR3 has 16 residues.

CDR3 loop: CAWSRRLFSGTDTQYF. CDR3 nucleotide sequence: TGTGCCTGGAGTCGCAGACTGTTCTCCGGCACAGATACGCAGTATTTT. The chain uses TRBV30 and TRBJ2-3, with unresolved D. This CDR3 comprises 16 residues. Trimming cost V 2 bases and J 1 base, with 16 bases left between them. The germline gives CDR1 GTSNPN, CDR2 SVGIG (reference sequence).

This clonotype was seen repeatedly, ten times or more. This chain joins TRBV30 and TRBJ2-7, with D possibly being TRBD2 (6 bases). The CDR3 is 13 residues long. The V gene lost 0 bases and the J gene lost 3 bases, with 9 bases spanning the gap. The V gene's germline CDR1 is GTSNPN and CDR2 SVGIG (reference sequence). In DNA form, the CDR3 reads TGTGCCTGGAGTGTACGGGGAGGCTACGAGCAGTACTTC. Translating gives CAWSVRGGYEQYF.

This clonotype was seen many times. The chain joins TRBV12-3 or TRBV12-4 to TRBJ2-1, with unresolved D. This CDR3 contains 14 residues. Trimming took 2 bases from V and 4 from J, leaving 9 bases between them. CDR3 in amino acids: CASSLSITYNEQFF. Written as DNA, the CDR3 is TGTGCCAGCAGTTTATCCATTACTTACAATGAGCAGTTCTTC.

This clonotype came up many times. CDR3 protein: CASSRPAFRRRGDSPLHF. In nucleotides, the CDR3 is TGTGCCAGCAGCCGTCCCGCATTCAGACGGCGGGGGGATTCACCCCTCCACTTT. The V and J genes are TRBV12-3 or TRBV12-4 and TRBJ1-6; perhaps TRBD1 as D (5 bases). V lost 6 bases, J lost 8 bases, and 26 bases lay in between. The CDR3 loop spans 18 amino acids.

This clonotype was counted at least ten times. This rearrangement joins TRBV9 to TRBJ1-3, with 10 bases aligning to TRBD1. Germline lookup yields CDR1 SGDLS and CDR2 YYNGEE. The CDR3 covers 14 residues. The J segment lost 6 bases and the V segment lost 3 bases, leaving 3 bases of the junction unmatched. CDR3 DNA: TGTGCCAGCAGCGCCGGGACAGGGGAAAACACCATATATTTT. Its protein product is CASSAGTGENTIYF.

As for this clonotype: This may come from a read error, since a much larger clone is one base off. The genes are TRBV13 and TRBJ2-7; the D gene is possibly TRBD2 (6 bases). Per the germline V gene, CDR1 is PRHDT and CDR2 is FYEKMQ (reference sequence). V shed 5 bases and J shed 6 bases, with 11 bases lying between them. This CDR3 has 12 amino acids. CDR3 in amino acids: CASSTGLLEQYF. The CDR3 coding sequence is TGTGCCAGCAGCACGGGACTCCTCGAGCAGTACTTC.

This clonotype has a count of ten or more. The chain is built from TRBV7-9 and TRBJ2-5, with a weak D call TRBD2 (6 bases). CDR3 length equals 15 residues. V gave up 4 bases and J gave up 4 bases, with 16 bases separating them. Germline assignment: CDR1 SEHNR and CDR2 FQNEAQ (reference sequence). The CDR3 nucleotides are TGTGCCAGCAGCTCCTGGGGCGGGGAGGCAGAGACCCAGTACTTC. The encoded protein is CASSSWGGEAETQYF.